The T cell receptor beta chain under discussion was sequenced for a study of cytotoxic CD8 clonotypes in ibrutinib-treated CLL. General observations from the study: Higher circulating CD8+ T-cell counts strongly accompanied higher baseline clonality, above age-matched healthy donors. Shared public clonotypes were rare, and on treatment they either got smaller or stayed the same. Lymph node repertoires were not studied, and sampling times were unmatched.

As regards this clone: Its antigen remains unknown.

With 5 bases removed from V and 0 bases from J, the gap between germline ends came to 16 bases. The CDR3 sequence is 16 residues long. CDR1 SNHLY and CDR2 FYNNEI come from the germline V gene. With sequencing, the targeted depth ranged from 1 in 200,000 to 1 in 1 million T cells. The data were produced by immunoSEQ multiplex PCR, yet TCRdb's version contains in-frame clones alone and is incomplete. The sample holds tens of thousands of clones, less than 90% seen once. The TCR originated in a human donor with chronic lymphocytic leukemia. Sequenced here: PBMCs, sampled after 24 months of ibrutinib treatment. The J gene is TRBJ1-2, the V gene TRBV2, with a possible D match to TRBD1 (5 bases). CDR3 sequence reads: CASSSPDRISNYGYTF. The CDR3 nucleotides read TGTGCCAGCAGTTCCCCCGACAGAATATCTAACTATGGCTACACCTTC.